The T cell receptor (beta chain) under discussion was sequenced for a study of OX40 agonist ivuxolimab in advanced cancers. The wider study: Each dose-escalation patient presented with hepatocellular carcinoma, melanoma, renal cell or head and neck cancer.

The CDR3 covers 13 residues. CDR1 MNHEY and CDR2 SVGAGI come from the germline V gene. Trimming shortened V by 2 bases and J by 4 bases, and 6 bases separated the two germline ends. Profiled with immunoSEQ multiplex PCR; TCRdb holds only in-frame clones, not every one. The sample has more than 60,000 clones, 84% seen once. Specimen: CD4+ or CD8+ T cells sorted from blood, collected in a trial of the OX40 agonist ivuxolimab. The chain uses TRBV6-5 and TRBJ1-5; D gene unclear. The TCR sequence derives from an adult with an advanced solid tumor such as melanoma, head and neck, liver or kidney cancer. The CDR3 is CASSYQRNQPQHF. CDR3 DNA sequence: TGTGCCAGCAGTTACCAGAGGAATCAGCCCCAGCATTTT.